A single sample is the source of the 14 T cell receptor beta chains below, sequenced in a study of cytomegalovirus exposure and HLA in healthy donors. Primers for the PCR totalled 60 Vbeta and 13 Jbeta. Using immunoSEQ multiplex PCR, the repertoire was profiled, and TCRdb retains in-frame clones only, with some absent. The table has about 140,000 clones, roughly 86% seen once. The sample taken for sequencing was PBMCs. Receptor source: a woman aged 40 to 50 in good health and CMV-seronegative.

The chain uses TRBV6-1 and TRBJ2-6; possible D gene TRBD1, 6 bases. Trimming stripped 4 bases from V and 4 bases from J, with 11 bases between. Germline V lookup: CDR1 MNHNS, CDR2 SASEGT. The CDR3 contains 15 residues. The CDR3 DNA sequence: TGTGCCAGCAGTGCCACCAGGGGAGGGGCCAACGTCCTGACTTTC. Residues: CASSATRGGANVLTF.

This chain links TRBV7-8 with TRBJ2-7, with a possible D match to TRBD2 (6 bases). V lost 1 base to trimming and J lost 3 bases, with 16 bases between them. CDR1 and CDR2 (germline): SGHVS, FQNEAQ. This CDR3 has 16 amino acids. CDR3 DNA: TGTGCCAGCAGCTTAGGTACCCCAGCGGGTGTCTACGAGCAGTACTTC. This translates into CASSLGTPAGVYEQYF.

The rearrangement uses TRBV9 and TRBJ1-2; D is possibly TRBD1 (5 bases). V lost 4 bases to trimming and J lost 4 bases, with 17 bases between them. The CDR3 loop spans 15 amino acids. Germline V lookup: CDR1 SGDLS, CDR2 YYNGEE. The CDR3 DNA reads as TGTGCCAGCAGCCCGAGGCCCCAGGGTACCTATGGCTACACCTTC. Its translation: CASSPRPQGTYGYTF. The full variable domain, completed using reference TRBV9 and TRBJ1-2, is DSGVTQTPKHLITATGQRVTLRCSPRSGDLSVYWYQQSLDQGLQFLIQYYNGEERAKGNILERFSAQQFPDLHSELNLSSLELGDSALYFCASSPRPQGTYGYTFGSGTRLTVV.

The V gene is TRBV7-6, the J gene TRBJ2-2, with a possible D match to TRBD2 (6 bases). Germline CDR1 and CDR2: SGHVS and FNYEAQ. The CDR3 has 15 residues. Trimming removed 3 bases from V and 5 bases from J, with 13 bases in between. CDR3 protein: CASSLTGEGTGELFF. CDR3 DNA sequence: TGTGCCAGCAGCTTGACGGGAGAGGGTACCGGGGAGCTGTTTTTT.

The chain's CDR3 is CASSSTGNTDTQYF. The CDR3 DNA reads TGTGCCAGCAGCTCGACAGGGAACACAGATACGCAGTATTTT. The chain combines TRBV7-9 with TRBJ2-3; 7 nucleotides line up with TRBD1. CDR1 is SEHNR and CDR2 is FQNEAQ in the germline V gene (reference sequence). V shed 4 bases and J 2 bases; nucleotides not matched to a gene: 3. This CDR3 contains 14 residues.

The DNA for the CDR3 is TGTGCCAGCAGTTACTCTGTGCTAGGAACCTACGAGCAGTACTTC. Its translation: CASSYSVLGTYEQYF. This chain connects TRBV6-5 to TRBJ2-7, with D hard to call. Germline-derived CDR1 and CDR2 are MNHEY and SVGAGI. Trimming shortened V by 0 bases and J by 2 bases, and 11 bases separated the two germline ends. CDR3 size: 15 residues.

This clone was counted only a few times. This chain links TRBV11-3 with TRBJ2-2; D is uncertain. Trimming pared 5 bases from V and 0 bases from J, leaving 10 bases between. The CDR3 has 15 amino acids. Germline CDR1 is SGHNT and CDR2 is YENEEA. The CDR3 nucleotides read TGTGCCAGCAGCCCCTGGAGAGCGAACACCGGGGAGCTGTTTTTT. As protein: CASSPWRANTGELFF.

This chain joins TRBV2 and TRBJ2-2, with TRBD2 identical over 8 bases. This CDR3 is 11 amino acids long. Per germline, CDR1 SNHLY and CDR2 FYNNEI. CDR3 nucleotide sequence: TGTGCTCGGGGGGGTGGCGGGGAGCTGTTTTTT. It specifies CARGGGGELFF.

This clone was counted a few times. The chain combines TRBV4-1 with TRBJ2-2; D may be TRBD1 (5 bases). The germline V gene encodes CDR1 MGHRA and CDR2 YSYEKL. Trimming took off 0 bases at V and 4 bases at J, with 15 bases between the two ends. The CDR3 is made up of 17 amino acids. This CDR3 is CASSQDRAGLTTGELFF. The DNA of the CDR3 is TGCGCCAGCAGCCAAGATCGCGCAGGGCTTACCACCGGGGAGCTGTTTTTT.

This clone is a singleton in its sample. This chain joins TRBV5-8 and TRBJ2-7; D is perhaps TRBD1 (7 bases). The CDR3 has 12 amino acids. V shed 7 bases and J shed 4 bases, with 12 bases lying between them. In germline, CDR1 is SGHTS, CDR2 YDEGEE. In DNA, the CDR3 is TGTGCCAGCGACAGGGCGGGGTACGAGCAGTACTTC. Encoded protein: CASDRAGYEQYF. The complete variable domain, with remaining parts taken from reference TRBV5-8 and TRBJ2-7, reads EAGVTQSPTHLIKTRGQQATLRCSPISGHTSVYWYQQALGLGLQFLLWYDEGEERNRGNFPPRFSGRQFPNYSSELNVNALELEDSALYLCASDRAGYEQYFGPGTRLTVT.

The chain uses TRBV10-3 and TRBJ2-3; D might be TRBD1 (5 bases). Germline CDR1 and CDR2: ENHRY and SYGVKD. Trimming shortened V by 2 bases and J by 6 bases, and 9 bases separated the two germline ends. This CDR3 is built from 13 residues. This chain's CDR3 is CAISEGAGDTQYF. The CDR3 DNA reads as TGTGCCATCAGTGAGGGGGCAGGGGATACGCAGTATTTT.

The chain recombines TRBV5-4 with TRBJ2-7, with 7 bases identical to TRBD2. J gave up 0 bases and V 3 bases, and 6 bases lay outside the gene matches. The germline V gene has CDR1 SGHNT and CDR2 YYREEE (reference sequence). The CDR3 covers 15 residues. The CDR3 protein is CASSSIAGSSYEQYF. In nucleotides, the CDR3 is TGTGCCAGCAGCTCGATAGCGGGTTCCTCCTACGAGCAGTACTTC.

The V gene is TRBV18, the J gene TRBJ1-4, with D uncertain. From germline, CDR1 is KGHSH and CDR2 LQKENI. Trimming left V 3 bases short and J 7 bases short, with 15 bases between. The CDR3 length is 15 residues. The CDR3: CASSPPVQRGEKLFF. CDR3 DNA sequence: TGTGCCAGCTCACCCCCTGTCCAACGAGGTGAAAAACTGTTTTTT.

This clone was recorded once. The V gene is TRBV7-9, the J gene TRBJ1-5; tentative D call: TRBD1 (6 bases). CDR1 is SEHNR, CDR2 FQNEAQ, per germline (reference sequence). Trimming left V 1 base short and J 6 bases short, with 10 bases between. The CDR3 loop spans 14 amino acids. CDR3 region: CASSLGRGAQPQHF. DNA for the CDR3: TGTGCCAGCAGCTTAGGCAGGGGCGCTCAGCCCCAGCATTTT.